The clone carrying this T cell receptor beta chain was detected only a few times. The assay was immunoSEQ multiplex PCR, and TCRdb's table has in-frame clones only and misses some. The table shows around 100,000 clones, with 90% to 95% occurring only once. The data were taken from a study of blood T cell repertoires in COVID-19. This CDR3 is built from 16 residues. CDR1 and CDR2 (germline): KGHSH, LQKENI. With V trimmed by 3 bases and J by 4 bases, 8 bases remained unmatched. This receptor was identified in a human donor with active COVID-19. The donor label of this sample is uncertain. The sample taken for sequencing was peripheral blood. The chain joins TRBV18 to TRBJ1-4; 7 nucleotides match TRBD1. The CDR3 sequence: CASSPTPGQLNEKLFF. In nucleotides, the CDR3 is TGTGCCAGCTCACCGACGCCGGGACAGCTTAATGAAAAACTGTTTTTT. Variable domain in full (rest from reference TRBV18 and TRBJ1-4): NAGVMQNPRHLVRRRGQEARLRCSPMKGHSHVYWYRQLPEEGLKFMVYLQKENIIDESGMPKERFSAEFPKEGPSILRIQQVVRGDSAAYFCASSPTPGQLNEKLFFGSGTQLSVL.